Shown below are 18 T cell receptor beta chains from a single sample sequenced in a study of molecular identifiers for immune sequencing clone quantification. TCRdb passed the PCR reads through MiXCR, listing each CDR3 protein once. Of about 300,000 distinct CDR3 sequences in the sample, about a fifth were seen once. Sample: naive CD8+ T cells from blood, with Jurkat cell RNA spiked in. Subset of the sample: FACS-sorted CD8+CD4-CCR7+CD45RA+ naive T cells. The receptors were sampled from a human donor in good health. Some libraries in this study had Jurkat cell RNA spiked in.

Turning to this clonotype: Being one base from a much bigger clone, this may be a read error. The chain has TRBV19 and TRBJ2-7, with D possibly TRBD1 on 6 matching bases. Germline assignment: CDR1 LNHDA and CDR2 SQIVND (reference sequence). The length of the CDR3 is 13 residues. In DNA form, the CDR3 reads TGTGCCAGTAGCCCGACAGGATTCTACGGGCAGTACTTC. It translates to CASSPTGFYGQYF.

There are many counts of this clonotype. The gene calls are TRBV25-1 and TRBJ2-3, with D maybe TRBD1 (6 bases). V shed 6 bases and J shed 1 base, with 14 bases lying between them. Germline V gene lookup returns CDR1 MGHDK and CDR2 SYGVNS. The CDR3 spans 15 residues. For the CDR3, the DNA is TGTGCCAGCAGCCCTGGGCGACAGGGCACAGATACGCAGTATTTT. Translation gives CASSPGRQGTDTQYF.

Many counts were recorded for this clonotype. The V and J genes are TRBV5-4 and TRBJ2-7; TRBD2 matches 11 bases. The CDR3 contains 17 residues. CDR1 SGHNT and CDR2 YYREEE come from the germline V gene (reference sequence). J lost 3 bases, V lost 2 bases, and 10 bases had no gene match. CDR3 sequence: CASSFRVTSGGVYEQYF. Written as DNA, the CDR3 is TGTGCCAGCAGCTTCCGCGTCACTAGCGGGGGTGTCTACGAGCAGTACTTC. The variable domain in full, completed from reference TRBV5-4 and TRBJ2-7, reads ETGVTQSPTHLIKTRGQQVTLRCSSQSGHNTVSWYQQALGQGPQFIFQYYREEENGRGNFPPRFSGLQFPNYSSELNVNALELDDSALYLCASSFRVTSGGVYEQYFGPGTRLTVT.

This clonotype has at least ten counts. This sequence joins TRBV7-6 and TRBJ2-5; no firm D call. This CDR3 has 12 amino acids. The germline V gene has CDR1 SGHVS and CDR2 FNYEAQ. The V end lost 5 bases, the J end lost 2 bases, and 6 bases lay between the germline ends. The CDR3 is CASSRWQETQYF. The CDR3 DNA is TGTGCCAGCAGCCGTTGGCAAGAGACCCAGTACTTC.

This clonotype has a count of ten or more. The chain is built from TRBV24-1 and TRBJ2-1, with 8 bases that match TRBD1. The CDR3 has 13 amino acids. Germline values: CDR1 KGHDR, CDR2 SFDVKD. V was pared by 7 bases and J by 9 bases, with 7 bases of the junction left unmatched. The CDR3 spells CATSRNDRGEQFF. The CDR3 nucleotides are TGTGCCACCAGCCGCAATGACAGGGGTGAGCAGTTCTTC.

The genes are TRBV11-2 and TRBJ2-2; no clear D. The V end lost 7 bases, the J end lost 1 base, and 4 bases lay between the germline ends. The length of the CDR3 is 12 residues. CDR1 is SGHAT, CDR2 FQNNGV, per germline. CDR3 sequence (DNA): TGTGCCAGCATGCTGAACACCGGGGAGCTGTTTTTT. It encodes CASMLNTGELFF.

With regard to this clonotype: A single base separates this from a much larger clone, so it may be a read error. The chain recombines TRBV7-9 with TRBJ2-5, with 9 bases aligning to TRBD1. Germline V CDR1 and CDR2: SEHNR, FQNEAQ (reference sequence). Trimming at V came to 8 bases and at J to 5 bases, leaving 9 bases not matched to a gene. The CDR3 contains 14 residues. The CDR3, as DNA: TGTGCCAGCGGCTCGGGACAGGGTATGGAGACCCAGTACTTC. This codes for CASGSGQGMETQYF.

This clonotype appeared many times. The CDR3 reads CSAHLGGTEAFF. In DNA form, the CDR3 reads TGCAGCGCCCATTTGGGGGGGACTGAAGCTTTCTTT. The chain combines TRBV29-1 with TRBJ1-1; tentatively, D is TRBD1 (5 bases). The CDR3 covers 12 residues. From germline, CDR1 is SQVTM and CDR2 ANQGSEA. The V end was cut by 7 bases, the J end by 5 bases, with 14 bases between.

Notes on this clonotype: One base away lies a much larger clone, so this may be a sequencing read error. The chain carries TRBV28 and TRBJ1-1, with D unresolved. The germline V gene encodes CDR1 MDHEN and CDR2 SYDVKM. The CDR3 sequence is 13 residues long. Trimming shortened V by 7 bases and J by 0 bases, and 9 bases separated the two germline ends. The CDR3 sequence is CASNFRLNTEAFF. The CDR3 nucleotides are TGTGCCAGCAATTTTCGCCTGAACACTGAAGCTTTCTTT.

This clonotype showed up many times. The chain is built from TRBV28 and TRBJ2-5, with 8 bases lining up with TRBD1. Germline V CDR1 and CDR2: MDHEN, SYDVKM. The CDR3 is 16 amino acids. The trim removed 4 bases at V and 2 bases at J, leaving 9 bases unmatched. CDR3 loop: CASSSVDRGDQETQYF. Written as DNA, the CDR3 is TGTGCCAGCAGTTCCGTCGACAGGGGCGATCAAGAGACCCAGTACTTC.

A remark on this clonotype: A much larger clone differs from this one at a single base, so this may be a read error. J is TRBJ2-2 and V is TRBV5-4; 14 bases are shared with TRBD2. The CDR3 loop spans 17 amino acids. Germline CDR1 is SGHNT and CDR2 is YYREEE (reference sequence). The CDR3 bases are TGTGCCAACAGCTTCTACTCCGGGACTAGCGGGGGCGGGGAGCTGTTTTTT. It specifies CANSFYSGTSGGGELFF.

This clonotype was counted at least ten times. This rearrangement joins TRBV20-1 to TRBJ1-2; tentatively, D is TRBD1 (5 bases). This CDR3 contains 12 residues. The germline gives CDR1 DFQATT, CDR2 SNEGSKA (reference sequence). Between the trimmed V and J ends, which lost 1 base and 5 bases, there was a span of 8 bases. This chain's CDR3 is CSARVEGYGYTF. CDR3 nucleotides: TGCAGTGCTAGAGTCGAGGGGTATGGCTACACCTTC.

The sample holds a few counts of this clonotype. CDR3 nucleotide sequence: TGTGCCATAGGGGTCGATGGGCTGCCGGTAAACACTGAAGCTTTCTTT. It yields the protein CAIGVDGLPVNTEAFF. The chain recombines TRBV10-3 with TRBJ1-1; perhaps TRBD1 as D (5 bases). Germline lookup yields CDR1 ENHRY and CDR2 SYGVKD. CDR3 length equals 16 residues. Trimming cost V 9 bases and J 2 bases, with 22 bases left between them.

The chain couples TRBV27 to TRBJ1-1, with TRBD1 identical over 7 bases. V lost 6 bases, J lost 5 bases, and 15 bases stayed unmatched. The germline V gene has CDR1 MNHEY and CDR2 SMNVEV (reference sequence). This CDR3 comprises 16 residues. CDR3 amino acids: CASRNLYRGRGTEAFF. CDR3 coding DNA: TGTGCCAGCAGGAACCTTTACAGGGGTAGGGGGACTGAAGCTTTCTTT.

This clonotype was recorded at least ten times. This chain links TRBV7-9 with TRBJ2-7; TRBD2 is a possible D gene (6 bases). The CDR3 has 12 amino acids. CDR1 and CDR2 (germline): SEHNR, FQNEAQ (reference sequence). Between the trimmed V and J ends, which lost 6 bases and 6 bases, there was a span of 12 bases. In nucleotides, the CDR3 is TGTGCCAGCAGTACTTTGGGGGGCGAGCAGTACTTC. As protein: CASSTLGGEQYF.

This clonotype has a count of ten or more. The V gene is TRBV30, the J gene TRBJ1-1; D is undetermined. V gave up 3 bases and J gave up 5 bases, with 19 bases separating them. This CDR3 contains 15 residues. Germline-derived CDR1 and CDR2 are GTSNPN and SVGIG (reference sequence). CDR3 sequence: CAWSIHEGFNTEAFF. For the CDR3, the DNA is TGTGCCTGGAGCATACATGAGGGTTTCAATACTGAAGCTTTCTTT.

This clonotype showed up just once. This sequence may be a read error, since a much larger clone differs from it by one base. The chain uses TRBV3-1 and TRBJ2-5; a possible D gene is TRBD1 (6 bases). Germline lookup yields CDR1 LGHDT and CDR2 YNNKEL (reference sequence). This CDR3 is built from 15 residues. The CDR3 DNA follows: TGTGCCAGCAGCCAAAGACAGGTCTGGAAAGAGACCCAGCACTTC. Translated, it gives CASSQRQVWKETQHF.

The rearrangement joins TRBV11-3 to TRBJ2-1; 9 bases match TRBD2. Germline V gene data show CDR1 as SGHNT and CDR2 as YENEEA. CDR3 length: 16 amino acids. Trimming cost V 0 bases and J 4 bases; bases outside gene matches: 4. CDR3 coding DNA: TGTGCCAGCAGCTTAGACCCTAGCGGGGAGTACAATGAGCAGTTCTTC. It encodes CASSLDPSGEYNEQFF.